The subject of this entry is one T cell receptor beta chain. Its matching antigen is unknown. This sample is drawn from a study of T-cell memory formation after mild COVID-19. The wider study: TCR clusters largely stayed donor specific.

TCRdb fed the 5' RACE reads into MiXCR, producing one record per CDR3 protein. Seen here are about 470,000 distinct CDR3 sequences, 20% to 25% observed once, and the top ten hold about 12%. This CDR3 has 16 residues. CDR1 and CDR2 (germline): LGHNA, YSLEER. V lost 0 bases and J lost 0, with 12 bases in between. Study outcomes and limitations: The SARS-CoV-2 specificity of second-wave clones reaching peak at day 37 remained unverified.

V gene TRBV4-3 combines with J gene TRBJ2-7; TRBD2 might be the D (5 bases). This clonotype originated in an adult woman who had mild COVID-19 (a few samples of this study predate the infection). Cell type and time point are not known. Sequenced sample: PBMCs or a T cell subset sorted from them (not recorded which). The CDR3 sequence is CASSQEWRASSYEQYF. The CDR3 DNA reads as TGCGCCAGCAGCCAAGAATGGCGGGCGAGCTCCTACGAGCAGTACTTC.